The present entry profiles one T cell receptor (beta chain) with its context. Antigen specificity is unknown. A single base separates this from a much larger clone, so it may be a read error. The length of the CDR3 is 15 residues. Trimming at V came to 3 bases and at J to 7 bases, leaving 5 bases not matched to a gene. The germline CDR1 and CDR2 sequences are SGHTA and FQGTGA. The authors made TCR beta cDNA from approximately 500 ng total RNA with a constant-region primer. Three-round nested multiplex PCR performed with slightly modified ARM-PCR produced the TCR beta libraries. The first two PCR rounds, roughly 11 cycles each, used TRBV1-TRBV30 forward primers and a C-beta reverse primer. Each CDR3 protein is one row after TCRdb ran MiXCR on the multiplex PCR reads. The data contain about 78,000 distinct CDR3 sequences, 65% to 75% of them seen just once; the ten biggest clones take up roughly 13%. These data originate in a study of tumor-infiltrating lymphocytes in primary liver carcinoma. Study results and caveats: The study found tumor-adjacent and tumor-blood pairs overlapped less than tumor region pairs.

Investigators took RNA and DNA out together from 20-30 mg of unsorted bulk tissue. The origin of this receptor is a woman aged 55-70 years with primary liver carcinoma and hepatitis B virus infection. Sample: liver tumor tissue from sampling region 4. The sample's subset: tumor region T4, right-lateral pole. The V call is TRBV7-3, the J call TRBJ2-1; 11 nucleotides match TRBD2. This CDR3 is CASSFSGRASNEQFF. The DNA of the CDR3 is TGTGCCAGCAGCTTTAGCGGGAGGGCCTCAAATGAGCAGTTCTTC.